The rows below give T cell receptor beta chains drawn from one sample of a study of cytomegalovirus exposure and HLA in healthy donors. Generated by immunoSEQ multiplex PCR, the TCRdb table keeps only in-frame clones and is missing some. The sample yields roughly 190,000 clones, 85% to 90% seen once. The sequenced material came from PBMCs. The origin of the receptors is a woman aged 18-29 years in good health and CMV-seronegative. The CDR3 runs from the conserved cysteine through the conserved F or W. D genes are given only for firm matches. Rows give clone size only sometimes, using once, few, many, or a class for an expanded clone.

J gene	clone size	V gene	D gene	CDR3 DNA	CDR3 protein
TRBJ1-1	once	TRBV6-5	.	TGTGCCAGCAGTTACGCCACAGGGCTCGACACTGAAGCTTTCTTT	CASSYATGLDTEAFF
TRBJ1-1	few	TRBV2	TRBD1	TGTGCCAGCAGTGACCAGGGGGAAGGGGAAGCTTTCTTT	CASSDQGEGEAFF
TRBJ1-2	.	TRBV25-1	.	TGTGCCAGCAGTGCCCCGGGGGGGGCAGCTAACTATGGCTACACCTTC	CASSAPGGAANYGYTF
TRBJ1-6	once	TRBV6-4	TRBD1	TGTGCCAGCGAAGGACGGGACAGAGATAATTCACCCCTCCACTTT	CASEGRDRDNSPLHF
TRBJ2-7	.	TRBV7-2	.	TGTGCCAGCAGCCAGGGGGGCAGCAGCTCCTACGAGCAGTACTTC	CASSQGGSSSYEQYF
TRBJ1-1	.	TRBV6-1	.	TGTGCCAGCAGTCCAGGTACAGGGAGGAACACTGAAGCTTTCTTT	CASSPGTGRNTEAFF
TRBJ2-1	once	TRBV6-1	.	TGTGCCAGCAGTGAGGTGGGGGGGCCTCCCGGGGAATGGTTCTTC	CASSEVGGPPGEWFF
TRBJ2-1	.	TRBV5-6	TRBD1	TGTGCCAGCAGCTCGGACAGGGTTTTATACAATGAGCAGTTCTTC	CASSSDRVLYNEQFF
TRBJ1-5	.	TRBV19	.	TGTGCCAGTAGTATAGAGGGCACAATGAATCAGCCCCAGCATTTT	CASSIEGTMNQPQHF
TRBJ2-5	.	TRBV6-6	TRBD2	TGTGCCAGCAGGGGGACTATACAAGAGACCCAGTACTTC	CASRGTIQETQYF
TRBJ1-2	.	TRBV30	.	TGTGCCTGGAGGGGCAGGGCAACATACGGCTACACCTTC	CAWRGRATYGYTF
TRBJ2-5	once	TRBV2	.	TGTGCCTCCCTAGGGCCGGACCTCGGGGTCCAGTACTTC	CASLGPDLGVQYF
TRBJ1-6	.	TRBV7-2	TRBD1	TGTGCCAGCAGCCAGGGGTGGGGACAGGGGAACTATAATTCACCCCTCCACTTT	CASSQGWGQGNYNSPLHF
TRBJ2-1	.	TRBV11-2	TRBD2	TGTGCCAGCAGCTTAGGATTAGCGGGGGGGCCGCTGGAGCAGTTCTTC	CASSLGLAGGPLEQFF